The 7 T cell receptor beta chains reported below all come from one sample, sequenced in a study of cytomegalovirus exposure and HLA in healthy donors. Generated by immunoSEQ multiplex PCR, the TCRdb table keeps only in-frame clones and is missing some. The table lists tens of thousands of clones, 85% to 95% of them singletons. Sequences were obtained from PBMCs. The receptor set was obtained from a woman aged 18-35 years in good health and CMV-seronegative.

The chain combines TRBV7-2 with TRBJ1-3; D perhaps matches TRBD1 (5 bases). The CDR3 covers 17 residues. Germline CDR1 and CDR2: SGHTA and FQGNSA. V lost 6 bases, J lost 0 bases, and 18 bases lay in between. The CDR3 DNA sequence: TGTGCCAGCAGTCTACCGGGACTCAGATCCTCTGGAAACACCATATATTTT. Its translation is CASSLPGLRSSGNTIYF.

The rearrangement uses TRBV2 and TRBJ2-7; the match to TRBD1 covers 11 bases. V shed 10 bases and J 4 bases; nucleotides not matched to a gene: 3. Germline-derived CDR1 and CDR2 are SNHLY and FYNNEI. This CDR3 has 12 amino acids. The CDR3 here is CATGQGAYEQYF. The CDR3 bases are TGTGCCACCGGACAGGGGGCGTACGAGCAGTACTTC.

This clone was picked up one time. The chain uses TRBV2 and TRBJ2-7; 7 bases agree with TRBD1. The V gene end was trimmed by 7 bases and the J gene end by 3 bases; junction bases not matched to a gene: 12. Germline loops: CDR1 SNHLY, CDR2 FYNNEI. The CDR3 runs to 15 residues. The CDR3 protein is CASTTDRANLYEQYF. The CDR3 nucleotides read TGTGCCAGCACCACAGACAGGGCGAACCTCTACGAGCAGTACTTC.

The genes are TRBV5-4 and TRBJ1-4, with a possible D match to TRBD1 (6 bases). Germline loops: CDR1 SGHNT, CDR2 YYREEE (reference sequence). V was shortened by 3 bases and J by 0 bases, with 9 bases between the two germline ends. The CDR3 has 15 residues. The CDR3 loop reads CASSSGQATNEKLFF. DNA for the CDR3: TGTGCCAGCAGCTCGGGACAAGCAACTAATGAAAAACTGTTTTTT.

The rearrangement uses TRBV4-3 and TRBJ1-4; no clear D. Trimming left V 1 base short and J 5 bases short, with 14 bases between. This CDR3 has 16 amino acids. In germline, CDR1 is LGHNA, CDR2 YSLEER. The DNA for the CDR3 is TGCGCCAGCAGCCAAGTGGGCGACGGCGAGAATGAAAAACTGTTTTTT. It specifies CASSQVGDGENEKLFF.

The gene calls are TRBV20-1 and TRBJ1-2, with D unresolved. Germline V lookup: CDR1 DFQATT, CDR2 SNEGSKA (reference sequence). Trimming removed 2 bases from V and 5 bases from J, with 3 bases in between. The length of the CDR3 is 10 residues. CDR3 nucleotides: TGCAGTGCTAGATCGTATGGCTACACCTTC. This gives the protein CSARSYGYTF.

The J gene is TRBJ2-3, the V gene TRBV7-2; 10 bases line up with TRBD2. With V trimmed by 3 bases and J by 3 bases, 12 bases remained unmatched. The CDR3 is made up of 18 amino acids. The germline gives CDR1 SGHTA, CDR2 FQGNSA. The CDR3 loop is CASSFLSGGPTVTDTQYF. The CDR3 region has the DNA TGTGCCAGCAGCTTCCTTAGCGGGGGGCCCACCGTGACAGATACGCAGTATTTT.